The T cell receptor (beta chain) described here comes from a study of blood T cell repertoires in COVID-19. Background on the study: Acute and convalescent COVID-19 specimens originated in the United States, Italy and Spain.

Cohorts were determined from participant-reported clinical history. Germline loops: CDR1 KGHSH, CDR2 LQKENI. The germline V and J ends were trimmed by 2 bases and 0 bases, with 10 bases remaining between them. The CDR3 runs 15 residues. Authors' methods: Scientists estimated how many nucleated cells there were by amplifying reference gene primers. This table comes from immunoSEQ multiplex PCR, and its TCRdb copy is limited to in-frame clones, with some not included. V and J calls and clone size are those listed in that table; D and trimming were worked out from the DNA. The table has a few hundred thousand clones, around 82% seen once; the top ten hold about 7%.

The chain couples TRBV18 to TRBJ1-1, with D uncertain. The TCR sequence derives from a middle-aged woman with acute COVID-19. The sequenced material came from PBMCs or T cells enriched from blood (not recorded which). CDR3 DNA sequence: TGTGCCAGCTCACCAAAGGAGATTATGAACACTGAAGCTTTCTTT. It is translated as CASSPKEIMNTEAFF.